These 21 T cell receptor beta chains came from one sample sequenced in a study of response to subunit inactivated influenza vaccine (dated by TCRdb to between 2017 and 2018). The receptor library was made with RT-PCR. TCRdb names Illumina HiSeq 2500 as the instrument used. Through fastp at Q25 and MiXCR, TCRdb rebuilt clones from the public reads, retaining in-frame beta chains. Records with the same CDR3 protein are collapsed into one entry carrying the most frequent genes and DNA. The sample table contains hundreds of thousands of distinct CDR3 sequences; only one count was recorded for about 8% of them. The ten most abundant clones make up roughly 13% of the sample. The sequencing used PBMCs from blood, collected roughly 24 months after vaccination. The receptor set was obtained from a man aged 50 to 75 who received an inactivated influenza vaccine. Donor details come from another sample of the same person, matched by shared clones.

This chain uses TRBV20-1 with TRBJ2-2, with 8 bases lining up with TRBD1. V was clipped by 6 bases and J by 2 bases; unmatched bases: 11. CDR1 and CDR2 from the germline V gene are DFQATT and SNEGSKA (reference sequence). The CDR3 extends over 16 amino acids. This chain's CDR3 is CSADDRDRSNTGELFF. DNA of the CDR3: TGCAGTGCAGACGACCGGGACAGGAGTAACACCGGGGAGCTGTTTTTT.

The table lists this clonotype with many counts. This chain connects TRBV7-2 to TRBJ2-2; D might be TRBD2 (5 bases). Germline lookup yields CDR1 SGHTA and CDR2 FQGNSA. The CDR3 runs to 14 residues. The V and J ends lost 7 bases and 5 bases respectively, with 14 bases between them. CDR3 coding DNA: TGTGCCAGCACCTCAACGGGGAGAACCGGGGAGCTGTTTTTT. Residues: CASTSTGRTGELFF.

The chain combines TRBV4-2 with TRBJ1-3; no definite D call. This CDR3 comprises 19 residues. V gave up 0 bases and J gave up 2 bases, with 20 bases separating them. In germline, CDR1 is LGHNA, CDR2 YNFKEQ. The CDR3 region has the DNA TGTGCCAGCAGCCAAGACACTCAGCTGGTCGGGAGCACTGGAAACACCATATATTTT. This codes for CASSQDTQLVGSTGNTIYF.

This clonotype has more than one count but fewer than ten. V gene TRBV7-6 combines with J gene TRBJ1-2; D possibly corresponds to TRBD1 (6 bases). Germline V lookup: CDR1 SGHVS, CDR2 FNYEAQ. V lost 5 bases, J lost 4 bases, and 20 bases lay in between. The CDR3 is 16 amino acids. CDR3 sequence (DNA): TGTGCCAGCAGCACCGAAATACAGGGTTCAGTCTATGGCTACACCTTC. Its protein product is CASSTEIQGSVYGYTF.

This clonotype was recorded a few times. This chain connects TRBV4-2 to TRBJ2-7, with D possibly TRBD1 on 5 matching bases. The CDR3 length is 16 residues. Germline-derived CDR1 and CDR2 are LGHNA and YNFKEQ. Trimming removed 0 bases at V and 2 bases at J, with 14 bases between. This chain's CDR3 is CASSQDISRVPYEQYF. The CDR3 DNA is TGTGCCAGCAGCCAAGATATCTCCAGGGTCCCCTACGAGCAGTACTTC.

Only a few counts were recorded for this clonotype. The chain joins TRBV6-2 or TRBV6-3 to TRBJ1-1; a possible D gene is TRBD1 (6 bases). V lost 0 bases and J 1 base, leaving 12 bases between the germline ends. Germline-derived CDR1 and CDR2 are MNHEY and SVGEGT. The CDR3 has 16 amino acids. CDR3 bases: TGTGCCAGCAGTTACTCGCCCTGGACAGCGAACACTGAAGCTTTCTTT. It codes for CASSYSPWTANTEAFF.

The V and J genes are TRBV10-3 and TRBJ2-5; D perhaps matches TRBD2 (7 bases). Germline V lookup: CDR1 ENHRY, CDR2 SYGVKD. The ends were cut back, 2 bases at V and 1 base at J, with 20 bases in the middle. The CDR3 is 18 amino acids. For the CDR3, the DNA is TGTGCCATCAGTGAGGATTTTAAGAGCGGGACACCCCAAGAGACCCAGTACTTC. Protein: CAISEDFKSGTPQETQYF.

This clonotype was recorded at least ten times. The gene calls are TRBV20-1 and TRBJ1-2; TRBD1 matches 12 bases. Germline V CDR1 and CDR2: DFQATT, SNEGSKA (reference sequence). V lost 4 bases, J lost 5 bases, and 2 bases stayed unmatched. The CDR3 length is 13 residues. The CDR3 reads CSATGQGAYGYTF. The CDR3 nucleotides are TGCAGTGCTACGGGACAGGGGGCATATGGCTACACCTTC.

Ten or more counts support this clonotype. The chain links TRBV6-5 to TRBJ1-2; D possibly corresponds to TRBD1 (6 bases). With 2 bases removed from V and 7 bases from J, the gap between germline ends came to 17 bases. This CDR3 has 15 amino acids. Germline V CDR1 and CDR2: MNHEY, SVGAGI. The CDR3 spells CASSYLQGGRGGYTF. The DNA for the CDR3 is TGTGCCAGCAGTTACCTACAGGGAGGAAGAGGTGGCTACACCTTC.

This clonotype was seen a few times. The chain has TRBV27 and TRBJ2-7; 12 bases map to TRBD2. The CDR3 length is 18 residues. Germline CDR1 is MNHEY and CDR2 is SMNVEV (reference sequence). With V trimmed by 0 bases and J by 10 bases, 16 bases remained unmatched. Written as DNA, the CDR3 is TGTGCCAGCAGTTTATCGGTACCCGGGACAGGACTAGCGGGGCGCCAGTACTTC. Its translation: CASSLSVPGTGLAGRQYF.

This clonotype was observed a handful of times. This rearrangement joins TRBV5-1 to TRBJ1-5; 7 nucleotides agree with TRBD1. This CDR3 comprises 15 residues. Trimming cost V 1 base and J 4 bases; bases outside gene matches: 5. The germline V gene encodes CDR1 SGHRS and CDR2 YFSETQ. CDR3 amino acids: CASSLTTGWNQPQHF. The CDR3 DNA reads TGCGCCAGCAGCTTGACGACAGGGTGGAATCAGCCCCAGCATTTT.

V and J are TRBV15 and TRBJ2-5; tentative D call: TRBD2 (6 bases). From germline, CDR1 is LNHNV and CDR2 YYDKDF (reference sequence). Between the trimmed V and J ends, which lost 0 bases and 1 base, there was a span of 9 bases. This CDR3 contains 15 residues. The CDR3 DNA reads as TGTGCCACCAGCAGAGATAGGCGGGGCCAAGAGACCCAGTACTTC. Translation gives CATSRDRRGQETQYF.

This clonotype appeared many times. The genes are TRBV5-1 and TRBJ2-7; D not certain. V gave up 4 bases and J gave up 0 bases, with 14 bases separating them. The CDR3 length is 15 residues. Germline V gene lookup returns CDR1 SGHRS and CDR2 YFSETQ. The CDR3 DNA is TGCGCCAGCAGCCCCATGGGGATTAGCTCCTACGAGCAGTACTTC. The encoded protein is CASSPMGISSYEQYF.

In its sample, this clonotype was seen many times. An end of the junction differs from the germline gene, which may be a read error. This sequence joins TRBV12-3 or TRBV12-4 and TRBJ2-3; D may correspond to TRBD1 or TRBD2 (6 bases each). This CDR3 has 14 residues. In DNA, the CDR3 is TGTGCCAGCAGTTTCTTCGGGGGCACCGATACGCAGTATTTT. This gives the protein CASSFFGGTDTQYF.

This clonotype came up many times. The chain combines TRBV2 with TRBJ2-3, with unresolved D. CDR3 size: 17 residues. V lost 2 bases, J lost 0 bases, and 15 bases lay in between. Germline V gene sequence: CDR1 SNHLY, CDR2 FYNNEI. Written as DNA, the CDR3 is TGTGCCAGCAGTGAATCAAGGAGCTGGAGTAGCACAGATACGCAGTATTTT. Translating it yields CASSESRSWSSTDTQYF.

The chain combines TRBV10-3 with TRBJ2-3, with a possible D match to TRBD2 (5 bases). This CDR3 region has 12 residues. The germline gives CDR1 ENHRY, CDR2 SYGVKD. V lost 6 bases to trimming and J lost 4 bases, with 8 bases between them. The CDR3 protein is CAIRGLPDTQYF. DNA of the CDR3: TGTGCCATCAGAGGACTCCCAGATACGCAGTATTTT.

At least ten counts were recorded for this clonotype. This rearrangement joins TRBV6-5 to TRBJ2-2; no firm D call. Germline-derived CDR1 and CDR2 are MNHEY and SVGAGI. The CDR3 is made up of 12 amino acids. V lost 6 bases and J lost 10, with 12 bases in between. The CDR3: CASRSNIEELFF. CDR3 DNA: TGTGCCAGCAGGTCCAACATTGAGGAGCTGTTTTTT.

This chain connects TRBV6-2 or TRBV6-3 to TRBJ2-3; 7 positions match TRBD1. Germline V gene sequence: CDR1 MNHEY, CDR2 SVGEGT. The CDR3 is 15 residues long. V lost 5 bases and J lost 4; bases outside the gene matches: 9. CDR3 in amino acids: CASSLRQGVADTQYF. As DNA, the CDR3 is TGTGCCAGCAGTCTCAGACAGGGAGTCGCAGATACGCAGTATTTT.

The rearrangement uses TRBV30 and TRBJ2-1; TRBD2 agrees at 9 bases. The V segment lost 4 bases and the J segment 0 bases; nucleotides outside the gene matches: 16. Germline assignment: CDR1 GTSNPN and CDR2 SVGIG (reference sequence). The CDR3 has 19 residues. CDR3 amino acids: CAWTSETSGYKSSYNEQFF. In DNA form, the CDR3 reads TGTGCCTGGACAAGTGAAACTAGCGGGTACAAGAGCTCCTACAATGAGCAGTTCTTC. The full variable domain, its missing parts supplied by reference TRBV30 and TRBJ2-1, is SQTIHQWPATLVQPVGSPLSLECTVEGTSNPNLYWYRQAAGRGLQLLFYSVGIGQISSEVPQNLSASRPQDRQFILSSKKLLLSDSGFYLCAWTSETSGYKSSYNEQFFGPGTRLTVL.

This clonotype occurred a few times. V usage is TRBV28 and J usage is TRBJ2-2, with D possibly TRBD1 on 6 matching bases. Germline V gene sequence: CDR1 MDHEN, CDR2 SYDVKM. V shed 4 bases and J shed 2 bases, with 11 bases lying between them. The length of the CDR3 is 15 residues. The CDR3 DNA follows: TGTGCCAGCAGTTCAGGGGCCCTTAACACCGGGGAGCTGTTTTTT. Translation gives CASSSGALNTGELFF.

The V call is TRBV12-3 or TRBV12-4, the J call TRBJ1-1, with a weak D call TRBD1 (5 bases). Between the trimmed V and J ends, which lost 2 bases and 6 bases, there was a span of 10 bases. CDR3 size: 13 residues. The CDR3 loop reads CASSLIIRAEAFF. The CDR3 region has the DNA TGTGCCAGCAGTTTAATTATCAGGGCTGAAGCTTTCTTT.